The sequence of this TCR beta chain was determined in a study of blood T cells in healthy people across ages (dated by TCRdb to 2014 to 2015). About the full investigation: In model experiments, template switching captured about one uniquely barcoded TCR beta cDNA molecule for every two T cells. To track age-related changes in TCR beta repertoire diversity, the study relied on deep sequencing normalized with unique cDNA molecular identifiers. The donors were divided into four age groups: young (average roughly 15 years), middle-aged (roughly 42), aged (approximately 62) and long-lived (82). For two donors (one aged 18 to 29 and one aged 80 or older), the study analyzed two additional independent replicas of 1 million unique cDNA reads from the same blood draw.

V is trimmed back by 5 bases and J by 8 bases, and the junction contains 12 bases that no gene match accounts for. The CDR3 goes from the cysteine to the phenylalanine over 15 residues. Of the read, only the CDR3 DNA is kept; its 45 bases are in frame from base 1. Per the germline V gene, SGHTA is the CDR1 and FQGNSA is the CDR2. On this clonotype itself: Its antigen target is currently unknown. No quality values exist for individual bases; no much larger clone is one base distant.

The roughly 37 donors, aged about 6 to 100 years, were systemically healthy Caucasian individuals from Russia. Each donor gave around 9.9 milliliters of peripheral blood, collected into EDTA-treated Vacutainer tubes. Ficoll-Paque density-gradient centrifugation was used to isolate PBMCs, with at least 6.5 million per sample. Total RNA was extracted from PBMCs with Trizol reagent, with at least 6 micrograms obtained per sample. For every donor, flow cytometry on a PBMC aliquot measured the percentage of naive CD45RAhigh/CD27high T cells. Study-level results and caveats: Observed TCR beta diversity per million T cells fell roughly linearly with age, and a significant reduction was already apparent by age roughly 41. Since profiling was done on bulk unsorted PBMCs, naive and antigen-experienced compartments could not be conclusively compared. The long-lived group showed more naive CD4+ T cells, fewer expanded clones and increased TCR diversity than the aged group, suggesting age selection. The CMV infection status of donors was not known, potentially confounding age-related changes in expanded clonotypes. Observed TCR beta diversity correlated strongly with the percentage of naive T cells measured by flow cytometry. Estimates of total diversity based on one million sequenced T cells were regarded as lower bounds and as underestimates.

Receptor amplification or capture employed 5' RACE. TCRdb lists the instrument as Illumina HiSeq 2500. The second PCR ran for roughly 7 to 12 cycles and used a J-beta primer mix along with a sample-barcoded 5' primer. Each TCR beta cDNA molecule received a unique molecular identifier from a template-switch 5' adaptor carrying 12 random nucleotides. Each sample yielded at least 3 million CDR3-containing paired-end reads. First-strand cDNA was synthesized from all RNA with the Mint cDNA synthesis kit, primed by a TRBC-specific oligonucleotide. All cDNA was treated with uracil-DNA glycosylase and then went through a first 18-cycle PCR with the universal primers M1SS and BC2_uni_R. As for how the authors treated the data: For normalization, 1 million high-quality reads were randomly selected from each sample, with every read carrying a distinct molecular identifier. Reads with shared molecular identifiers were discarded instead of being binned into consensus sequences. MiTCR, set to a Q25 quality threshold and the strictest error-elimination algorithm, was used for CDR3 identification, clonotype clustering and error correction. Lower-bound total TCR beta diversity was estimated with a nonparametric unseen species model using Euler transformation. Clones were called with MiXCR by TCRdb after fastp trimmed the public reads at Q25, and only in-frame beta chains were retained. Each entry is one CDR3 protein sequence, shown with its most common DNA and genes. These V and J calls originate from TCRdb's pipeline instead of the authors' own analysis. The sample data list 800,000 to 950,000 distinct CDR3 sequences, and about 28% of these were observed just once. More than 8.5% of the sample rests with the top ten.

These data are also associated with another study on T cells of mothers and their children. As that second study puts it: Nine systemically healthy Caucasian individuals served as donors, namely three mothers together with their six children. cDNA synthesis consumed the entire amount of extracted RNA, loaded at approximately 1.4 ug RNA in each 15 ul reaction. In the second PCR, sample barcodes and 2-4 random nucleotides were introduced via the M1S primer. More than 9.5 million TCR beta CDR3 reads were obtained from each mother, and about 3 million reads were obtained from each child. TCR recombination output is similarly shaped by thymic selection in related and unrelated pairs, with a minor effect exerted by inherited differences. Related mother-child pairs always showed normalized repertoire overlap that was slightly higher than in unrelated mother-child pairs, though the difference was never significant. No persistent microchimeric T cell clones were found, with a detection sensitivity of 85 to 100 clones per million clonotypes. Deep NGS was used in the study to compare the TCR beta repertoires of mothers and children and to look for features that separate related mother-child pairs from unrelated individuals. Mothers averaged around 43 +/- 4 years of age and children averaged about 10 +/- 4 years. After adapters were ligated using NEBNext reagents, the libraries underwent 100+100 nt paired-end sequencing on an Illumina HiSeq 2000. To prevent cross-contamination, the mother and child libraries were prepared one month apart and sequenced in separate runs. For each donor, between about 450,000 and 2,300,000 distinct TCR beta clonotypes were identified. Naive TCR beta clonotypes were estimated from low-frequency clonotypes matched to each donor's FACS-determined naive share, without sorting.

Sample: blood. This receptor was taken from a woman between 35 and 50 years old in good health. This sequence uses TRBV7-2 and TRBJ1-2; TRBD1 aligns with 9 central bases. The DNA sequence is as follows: TGTGCCAGCAGCCAAAATCCGGGACAGGGAACCGGCTACACCTTC. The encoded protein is CASSQNPGQGTGYTF. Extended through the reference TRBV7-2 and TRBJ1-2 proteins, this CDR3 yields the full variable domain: GAGVSQSPSNKVTEKGKDVELRCDPISGHTALYWYRQSLGQGLEFLIYFQGNSAPDKSGLPSDRFSAERTGGSVSTLTIQRTQQEDSAVYLCASSQNPGQGTGYTFGSGTRLTVV.